This TCR beta chain was recovered during a study of blood T cell repertoires in COVID-19. Study summary: Sample material is recorded as cDNA or gDNA derived from T cells, B-cell-depleted T cells, or PBMCs.

In the original workflow: Amplifying reference gene primers gave estimates of nucleated cell counts. TCRdb's table, derived via immunoSEQ multiplex PCR, lists solely in-frame clones and lacks some. The V and J calls and clone size are taken from that table; D and trimming were inferred from the DNA. The sample lists 200,000 or so clones; about 88% were seen once. The material sequenced was peripheral blood. The sequence derives from a man aged 25 to 45 with active or convalescent COVID-19.

The CDR3 sequence is CASSQQATNTEAFF. The CDR3 bases are TGTGCCAGCAGCCAACAGGCCACGAACACTGAAGCTTTCTTT. This chain links TRBV3-1 (or the pseudogene TRBV3-2) with TRBJ1-1; D gene unclear. Germline V gene data show CDR1 as LGHDT and CDR2 as YNNKEL (reference sequence). V was trimmed by 2 bases and J by 1 base, leaving 8 bases between them. The CDR3 is 14 residues long.